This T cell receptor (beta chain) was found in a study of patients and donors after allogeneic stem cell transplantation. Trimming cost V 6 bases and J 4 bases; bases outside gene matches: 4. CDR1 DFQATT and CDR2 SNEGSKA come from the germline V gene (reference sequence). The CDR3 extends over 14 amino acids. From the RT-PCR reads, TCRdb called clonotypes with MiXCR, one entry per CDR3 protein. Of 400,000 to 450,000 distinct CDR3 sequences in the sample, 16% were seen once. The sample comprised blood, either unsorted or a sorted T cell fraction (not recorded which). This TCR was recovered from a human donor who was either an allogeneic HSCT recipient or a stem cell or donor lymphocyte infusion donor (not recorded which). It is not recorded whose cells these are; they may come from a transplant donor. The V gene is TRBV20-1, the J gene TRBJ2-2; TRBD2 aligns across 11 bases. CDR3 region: CSARLAGGTGELFF. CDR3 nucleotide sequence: TGCAGTGCGCGGCTAGCGGGGGGCACCGGGGAGCTGTTTTTT.